The clone carrying this TCR beta chain was seen only a few times. The antigen is not known. Every bit of the isolated RNA underwent reverse transcription, so sequencing read expressed TCRB transcripts. This table comes from immunoSEQ multiplex PCR, and its TCRdb copy is limited to in-frame clones, with some not included. The sample lists 300,000 to 450,000 clones, around a fifth occurring once. This sample was included in a study of beta chain features in type 1 diabetes. The trim removed 1 base at V and 13 bases at J, leaving 6 bases unmatched. Per the germline V gene, CDR1 is GTSNPN and CDR2 is SVGIG (reference sequence). This CDR3 is built from 12 residues. Overall study findings and caveats: Compared with healthy donors, patients appeared to share more similar naive, central memory and regulatory TCRB repertoires.

Input material: naive CD4+ T cells from blood. The TCR sequence derives from a woman younger than 30 in good health. V and J are TRBV30 and TRBJ1-5, with 8 bases fitting TRBD1. The CDR3 loop reads CAWSAGQGHQHF. The CDR3 DNA follows: TGTGCCTGGAGTGCCGGACAGGGACATCAGCATTTT.